This T cell receptor (beta chain) was found in a study of blood T cell repertoires in COVID-19. Study information: Italy, Spain and the United States were the sources of the convalescent and acute COVID-19 samples. The cDNA or gDNA used as material had been derived from T cells, B-cell-depleted T cells, or PBMCs.

The CDR3 is 16 residues long. The ends were cut back, 2 bases at V and 4 bases at J, with 14 bases in the middle. Per germline, CDR1 MNHEY and CDR2 SVGEGT. Seattle patients were enrolled during active infection and followed longitudinally. Per the authors' pipeline: Reference gene primer amplification in the assay estimated nucleated cell counts. Profiled with immunoSEQ multiplex PCR; TCRdb holds only in-frame clones, not every one. V, J and clone size are taken as reported in that table, and D and trimming were inferred from the DNA itself. Of fewer than 60,000 clones in the sample, 81% were seen once.

The genes are TRBV6-2 or TRBV6-3 and TRBJ2-2; TRBD2 is a possible D gene (5 bases). The TCR was taken from a man between 60 and 70 years old with COVID-19, enrolled during active disease. Sequencing input: peripheral blood. CDR3: CASSYRGGSTTGELFF. CDR3 sequence (DNA): TGTGCCAGCAGTTACCGCGGCGGGTCGACCACCGGGGAGCTGTTTTTT.